These T cell receptor beta chains were read from a single sample in a study of shared clonotypes between healthy human individuals. TCRdb's table, derived via immunoSEQ multiplex PCR, lists solely in-frame clones and lacks some. The sample includes about 2.4 million clones, 80% to 95% of them seen just once. Sequencing was carried out using naive CD4+ T cells from PBMCs. These receptors were collected from a man between 18 and 35 years old in good health. Some clones in this sample may be carry-over from other donors' samples. Each CDR3 is given with its conserved first and last residue. The D gene is left open where the match is weak. Part of the rows lack a size; the others show once, few, many or a class for expanded clones.

v_gene: TRBV10-3
j_gene: TRBJ2-1
abundance: -
d_gene: -
CDR3nt: TGTGCCACCAAGAGGGGGGCCAACAATGAGCAGTTCTTC
CDR3aa: CATKRGANNEQFF

v_gene: TRBV5-1
j_gene: TRBJ2-3
abundance: -
d_gene: TRBD2
CDR3nt: TGCGCCAGTTTTAGCGGGAGGGTAGCAGATACGCAGTATTTT
CDR3aa: CASFSGRVADTQYF

v_gene: TRBV5-1
j_gene: TRBJ2-7
abundance: -
d_gene: -
CDR3nt: TGCGCCAGCAGTCCTCCGTGGGGATCCTACGAGCAGTACTTC
CDR3aa: CASSPPWGSYEQYF

v_gene: TRBV28
j_gene: TRBJ1-2
abundance: -
d_gene: -
CDR3nt: TGTGCCAGCAGTTTACAGAGTGACTATGGCTACACCTTC
CDR3aa: CASSLQSDYGYTF

v_gene: TRBV28
j_gene: TRBJ2-1
abundance: once
d_gene: TRBD2
CDR3nt: TGTGCCAGCCGGACTAGCGGGTACAATGAGCAGTTCTTC
CDR3aa: CASRTSGYNEQFF

v_gene: TRBV27
j_gene: TRBJ2-7
abundance: -
d_gene: -
CDR3nt: TGTGCCAGCTCCCGAAATCCCGCAGCGGGTTACGAGCAGTACTTC
CDR3aa: CASSRNPAAGYEQYF

v_gene: TRBV5-1
j_gene: TRBJ1-1
abundance: -
d_gene: -
CDR3nt: TGCGCCAGCAGCCCCTGGGAGAGGGGTCCCACTGAAGCTTTCTTT
CDR3aa: CASSPWERGPTEAFF

v_gene: TRBV28
j_gene: TRBJ1-5
abundance: -
d_gene: -
CDR3nt: TGTGCCAGCAGGGCCCCCGGGGCAGGGAGCAATCAGCCCCAGCATTTT
CDR3aa: CASRAPGAGSNQPQHF

v_gene: TRBV5-1
j_gene: TRBJ2-7
abundance: -
d_gene: -
CDR3nt: TGCGCCAGCAGCCCCCGATCCGGGCCCGTGGGCTACGAGCAGTACTTC
CDR3aa: CASSPRSGPVGYEQYF

v_gene: TRBV5-1
j_gene: TRBJ1-2
abundance: -
d_gene: TRBD1
CDR3nt: TGCGCCAGCAGCCCCTGGGACAGGGGTTATGGCTACACCTTC
CDR3aa: CASSPWDRGYGYTF

v_gene: TRBV28
j_gene: TRBJ2-7
abundance: -
d_gene: TRBD1
CDR3nt: TGTGCCAGCAGGATCACAGGGGAGAGCTCCTACGAGCAGTACTTC
CDR3aa: CASRITGESSYEQYF

v_gene: TRBV5-1
j_gene: TRBJ1-2
abundance: once
d_gene: TRBD1
CDR3nt: TGCGCCAGCAGCCTCCCGACAGGGGGATACGATGGCTACACCTTC
CDR3aa: CASSLPTGGYDGYTF

v_gene: TRBV19
j_gene: TRBJ2-1
abundance: -
d_gene: TRBD2
CDR3nt: TGTGCCAGTAGGACTCTAACCGGGACTAGCGTCTACAATGAGCAGTTCTTC
CDR3aa: CASRTLTGTSVYNEQFF

v_gene: TRBV7-9
j_gene: TRBJ2-3
abundance: -
d_gene: TRBD1
CDR3nt: TGTGCCAGCAGCCCATTGACAGGGGGCACAGATACGCAGTATTTT
CDR3aa: CASSPLTGGTDTQYF

v_gene: TRBV9
j_gene: TRBJ2-2
abundance: -
d_gene: -
CDR3nt: TGTGCCAGCACCACGAACACCGGGGAGCTGTTTTTT
CDR3aa: CASTTNTGELFF

v_gene: TRBV27
j_gene: TRBJ2-7
abundance: -
d_gene: TRBD2
CDR3nt: TGTGCCAGCAGCCGACTCATAAGGCTAGCGGGAGGGCAAACCCACGAGCAGTACTTC
CDR3aa: CASSRLIRLAGGQTHEQYF

v_gene: TRBV7-9
j_gene: TRBJ1-3
abundance: once
d_gene: -
CDR3nt: TGTGCCAGCAGCAGTGGCGACACAAGCTCTGGAAACACCATATATTTT
CDR3aa: CASSSGDTSSGNTIYF

v_gene: TRBV5-1
j_gene: TRBJ1-1
abundance: -
d_gene: TRBD1
CDR3nt: TGCGCCAGCAGCGCCGCAGGGGGCGCGGGTGGTGAAGCTTTCTTT
CDR3aa: CASSAAGGAGGEAFF

v_gene: TRBV7-2
j_gene: TRBJ1-1
abundance: once
d_gene: -
CDR3nt: TGTGCCAGCAGGATTAAGGCGATACAAGGGAACACTGAAGCTTTCTTT
CDR3aa: CASRIKAIQGNTEAFF

v_gene: TRBV30
j_gene: TRBJ2-7
abundance: -
d_gene: -
CDR3nt: TGTGCCTGGAACCGGGGCCTCAGGGACGAGCAGTACTTC
CDR3aa: CAWNRGLRDEQYF

v_gene: TRBV9
j_gene: TRBJ1-3
abundance: -
d_gene: TRBD1
CDR3nt: TGTGCCAGCAGCGCGGACGGGACAGGGCCGTTCGTCTCTGGAAACACCATATATTTT
CDR3aa: CASSADGTGPFVSGNTIYF

v_gene: TRBV9
j_gene: TRBJ1-1
abundance: -
d_gene: -
CDR3nt: TGTGCCAGCAGCGTAGCGAAGAACACTGAAGCTTTCTTT
CDR3aa: CASSVAKNTEAFF

v_gene: TRBV6-5
j_gene: TRBJ1-2
abundance: -
d_gene: -
CDR3nt: TGTGCCAGCAGTTACTCGTCAGGGAGGTTGGGATATGGCTACACCTTC
CDR3aa: CASSYSSGRLGYGYTF

v_gene: TRBV7-2
j_gene: TRBJ2-1
abundance: -
d_gene: -
CDR3nt: TGTGCCAGCAGCTTGCAGGGTTTCCACAATGAGCAGTTCTTC
CDR3aa: CASSLQGFHNEQFF

v_gene: TRBV5-1
j_gene: TRBJ2-3
abundance: -
d_gene: TRBD2
CDR3nt: TGCGCCAGCAGCTTGGCCCTCAGGCTAGCGGGAGGAACAGATACGCAGTATTTT
CDR3aa: CASSLALRLAGGTDTQYF

v_gene: TRBV7-7
j_gene: TRBJ2-3
abundance: -
d_gene: TRBD2
CDR3nt: TGTGCCAGCAGCCCCGGGACTAGCGGGAACACAGATACGCAGTATTTT
CDR3aa: CASSPGTSGNTDTQYF

v_gene: TRBV7-3
j_gene: TRBJ2-3
abundance: -
d_gene: -
CDR3nt: TGTGCCAGCAGCTTATCGACAGATACGCAGTATTTT
CDR3aa: CASSLSTDTQYF

v_gene: TRBV7-8
j_gene: TRBJ2-2
abundance: -
d_gene: -
CDR3nt: TGTGCCAGCAGCTTACAGGGGATCACCGGGGAGCTGTTTTTT
CDR3aa: CASSLQGITGELFF

v_gene: TRBV30
j_gene: TRBJ2-7
abundance: -
d_gene: -
CDR3nt: TGTGCCTGGAGTGTATACGAGCAGTACTTC
CDR3aa: CAWSVYEQYF

v_gene: TRBV6-1
j_gene: TRBJ2-7
abundance: -
d_gene: -
CDR3nt: TGTGCCAGCACCAAGGACAGTTTTCCCGCCTACGAGCAGTACTTC
CDR3aa: CASTKDSFPAYEQYF

v_gene: TRBV2
j_gene: TRBJ1-4
abundance: -
d_gene: TRBD1
CDR3nt: TGTGCCAGCAGTGAATACGGGACAGGGTATGAAAAACTGTTTTTT
CDR3aa: CASSEYGTGYEKLFF

v_gene: TRBV30
j_gene: TRBJ2-2
abundance: -
d_gene: TRBD2
CDR3nt: TGTGCCTGGAAGGCGGGAGGGGTCACCGGGGAGCTGTTTTTT
CDR3aa: CAWKAGGVTGELFF

v_gene: TRBV6-1
j_gene: TRBJ1-3
abundance: -
d_gene: -
CDR3nt: TGTGCCAGCAGTGATGGGTCTGGAAACACCATATATTTT
CDR3aa: CASSDGSGNTIYF

v_gene: TRBV5-1
j_gene: TRBJ1-6
abundance: -
d_gene: -
CDR3nt: TGCGCCAGCAGCTCTACAGGGAGCTCCTATAATTCACCCCTCCACTTT
CDR3aa: CASSSTGSSYNSPLHF

v_gene: TRBV18
j_gene: TRBJ2-3
abundance: -
d_gene: -
CDR3nt: TGTGCCAGCTCATCCCCGGGATCTAAAAGAGAGGATACGCAGTATTTT
CDR3aa: CASSSPGSKREDTQYF

v_gene: TRBV28
j_gene: TRBJ2-3
abundance: -
d_gene: TRBD2
CDR3nt: TGTGCCAGCAGTCTGGGGGGGAGTGTCATTAGCACAGATACGCAGTATTTT
CDR3aa: CASSLGGSVISTDTQYF

v_gene: TRBV19
j_gene: TRBJ2-7
abundance: -
d_gene: -
CDR3nt: TGTGCCAGTAGTATAGGGGAAGGAGAGCAGTACTTC
CDR3aa: CASSIGEGEQYF

v_gene: TRBV5-4
j_gene: TRBJ1-4
abundance: -
d_gene: -
CDR3nt: TGTGCCAGCAGCTTGCTAGGAGGGACAACTAATGAAAAACTGTTTTTT
CDR3aa: CASSLLGGTTNEKLFF

v_gene: TRBV18
j_gene: TRBJ2-7
abundance: -
d_gene: -
CDR3nt: TGTGCCAGCTCACCTCGCGGCACTAGCTACGAGCAGTACTTC
CDR3aa: CASSPRGTSYEQYF

v_gene: TRBV28
j_gene: TRBJ1-5
abundance: -
d_gene: TRBD1
CDR3nt: TGTGCCAGCAGGCTCGGGACAGGGGGCGGCAATCAGCCCCAGCATTTT
CDR3aa: CASRLGTGGGNQPQHF

v_gene: TRBV5-1
j_gene: TRBJ2-5
abundance: once
d_gene: TRBD2
CDR3nt: TGCGCCAGCAGCTTGGCCGGGACTAGCGGGAGCGGCGAGACCCAGTACTTC
CDR3aa: CASSLAGTSGSGETQYF

v_gene: TRBV27
j_gene: TRBJ2-5
abundance: -
d_gene: TRBD2
CDR3nt: TGTGCCAGCAGTGCGGGAGTGGGCTGGGGGGAAGAGACCCAGTACTTC
CDR3aa: CASSAGVGWGEETQYF

v_gene: TRBV10-3
j_gene: TRBJ1-5
abundance: -
d_gene: -
CDR3nt: TGTGCCATCAGTGAGTCCGCTCCCACAGGTGGGCAGCCCCAGCATTTT
CDR3aa: CAISESAPTGGQPQHF

v_gene: TRBV6-1
j_gene: TRBJ2-1
abundance: -
d_gene: TRBD1
CDR3nt: TGTGCCAGCAGTGGCGTCAGGACAGGGAAGGGTAATGAGCAGTTCTTC
CDR3aa: CASSGVRTGKGNEQFF

v_gene: TRBV25-1
j_gene: TRBJ1-3
abundance: -
d_gene: -
CDR3nt: TGTGCCAGCAGCGGCCTGGGAAACACCATATATTTT
CDR3aa: CASSGLGNTIYF

v_gene: TRBV2
j_gene: TRBJ2-1
abundance: few
d_gene: TRBD1
CDR3nt: TGTGCCAGCAATACCGGGACAGGGGGCTACAATGAGCAGTTCTTC
CDR3aa: CASNTGTGGYNEQFF

v_gene: TRBV10-3
j_gene: TRBJ1-3
abundance: -
d_gene: -
CDR3nt: TGTGCCACCCTCCACACCTCTGGAAACACCATATATTTT
CDR3aa: CATLHTSGNTIYF

v_gene: TRBV5-4
j_gene: TRBJ2-3
abundance: -
d_gene: -
CDR3nt: TGTGCCAGCAGCGGAAATAGAGGCACAGATACGCAGTATTTT
CDR3aa: CASSGNRGTDTQYF

v_gene: TRBV28
j_gene: TRBJ1-5
abundance: -
d_gene: -
CDR3nt: TGTGCCAGCAGTTTACCGAAGAGCAATCAGCCCCAGCATTTT
CDR3aa: CASSLPKSNQPQHF

v_gene: TRBV27
j_gene: TRBJ1-4
abundance: once
d_gene: -
CDR3nt: TGTGTTACCTCATCCGTTGCAACTAATGAAAAACTGTTTTTT
CDR3aa: CVTSSVATNEKLFF

v_gene: TRBV7-6
j_gene: TRBJ2-5
abundance: -
d_gene: TRBD1
CDR3nt: TGTGCCAGCAGCTTAATGAGGGTGGGGACAGGGGTACAAGAGACCCAGTACTTC
CDR3aa: CASSLMRVGTGVQETQYF

v_gene: TRBV5-1
j_gene: TRBJ2-2
abundance: -
d_gene: -
CDR3nt: TGCGCCAGCAGCTTGGAGCCCTTTACTACTGGATACACCGGGGAGCTGTTTTTT
CDR3aa: CASSLEPFTTGYTGELFF

v_gene: TRBV29-1
j_gene: TRBJ2-7
abundance: -
d_gene: TRBD1
CDR3nt: TGCAGCGTTATCGGGGACAGGGGCTACGAGCAGTACTTC
CDR3aa: CSVIGDRGYEQYF

v_gene: TRBV19
j_gene: TRBJ1-2
abundance: -
d_gene: -
CDR3nt: TGTGCCAGTAGTTCCATAGGCAACAACTATGGCTACACCTTC
CDR3aa: CASSSIGNNYGYTF